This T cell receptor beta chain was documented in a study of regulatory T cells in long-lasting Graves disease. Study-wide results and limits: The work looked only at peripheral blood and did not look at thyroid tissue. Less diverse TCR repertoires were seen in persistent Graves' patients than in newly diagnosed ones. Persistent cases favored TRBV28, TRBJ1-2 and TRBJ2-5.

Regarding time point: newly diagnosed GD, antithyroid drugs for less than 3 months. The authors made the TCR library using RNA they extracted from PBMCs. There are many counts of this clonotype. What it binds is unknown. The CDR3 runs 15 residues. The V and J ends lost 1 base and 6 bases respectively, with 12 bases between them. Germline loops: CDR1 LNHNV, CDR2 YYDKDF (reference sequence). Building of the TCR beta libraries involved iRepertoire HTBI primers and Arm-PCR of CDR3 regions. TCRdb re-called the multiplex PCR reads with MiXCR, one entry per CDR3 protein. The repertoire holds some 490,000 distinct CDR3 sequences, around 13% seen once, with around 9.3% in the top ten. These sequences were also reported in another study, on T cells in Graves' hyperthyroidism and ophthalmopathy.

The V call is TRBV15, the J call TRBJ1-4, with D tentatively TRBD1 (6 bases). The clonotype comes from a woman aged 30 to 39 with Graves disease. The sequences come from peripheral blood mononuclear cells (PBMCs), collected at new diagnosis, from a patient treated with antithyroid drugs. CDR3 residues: CATSRAWGADEKLFF. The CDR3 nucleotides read TGTGCCACCAGCAGAGCATGGGGGGCTGATGAAAAACTGTTTTTT.